This entry concerns a single T cell receptor beta chain. The antigen remains undetermined. Profiled with immunoSEQ multiplex PCR; TCRdb holds only in-frame clones, not every one. Of roughly 14,000 clones in the sample, 70% to 80% are singletons; the top ten hold 7.5% to 9%. The sample comes from a study of early stage breast cancer tumors. Across the whole study: Invasive lobular carcinomas made up four of 12 ER+/PR+/HER2- tumors.

Overall study findings and caveats: Most shared enriched TCRB sequences were commonly generated ones.

This receptor was taken from a person aged 45 to 59 with breast cancer. The specimen was normal breast tissue next to the tumor.

CDR3 nucleotides: TGTGCCAGCAGCTATAGCGGGAGCATGCTAGATACGCAGTATTTT. This codes for CASSYSGSMLDTQYF. The V call is TRBV7-2, the J call TRBJ2-3; 9 bases match TRBD2. The CDR3 totals 15 residues. Germline V CDR1 and CDR2: SGHTA, FQGNSA. The V gene end was trimmed by 4 bases and the J gene end by 5 bases; junction bases not matched to a gene: 7.